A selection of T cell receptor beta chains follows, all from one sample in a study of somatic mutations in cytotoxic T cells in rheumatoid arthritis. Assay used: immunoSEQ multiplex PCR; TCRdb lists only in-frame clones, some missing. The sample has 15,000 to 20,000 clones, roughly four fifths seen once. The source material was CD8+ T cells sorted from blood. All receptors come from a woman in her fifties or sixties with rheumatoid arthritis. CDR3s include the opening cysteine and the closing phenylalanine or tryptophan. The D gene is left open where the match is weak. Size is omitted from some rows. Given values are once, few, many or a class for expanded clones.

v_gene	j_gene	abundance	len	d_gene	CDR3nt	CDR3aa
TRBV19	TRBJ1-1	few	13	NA	TGTGCCAGTAGTATGACAGCCAAGCATGAAGCTTTCTTT	CASSMTAKHEAFF
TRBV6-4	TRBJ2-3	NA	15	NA	TGTGCCAGCAGTGAACAGGGGGGGAGCACAGATACGCAGTATTTT	CASSEQGGSTDTQYF
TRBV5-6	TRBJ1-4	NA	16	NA	TGTGCCAGCAGCCTATACCGTCTAGCAACTAATGAAAAACTGTTTTTT	CASSLYRLATNEKLFF
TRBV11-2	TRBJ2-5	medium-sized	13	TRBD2	TGTGCCAGCAGCTTATGGCGGGAGGAGACCCAGTACTTC	CASSLWREETQYF
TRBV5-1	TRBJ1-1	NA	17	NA	TGCGCCAGCAGCTTGGTAGGGACGGACCTCATGAACACTGAAGCTTTCTTT	CASSLVGTDLMNTEAFF
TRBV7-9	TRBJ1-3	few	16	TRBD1	TGTGCCAGCAGCTTGGAGACAGGGCTTTATGGAAACACCATATATTTT	CASSLETGLYGNTIYF
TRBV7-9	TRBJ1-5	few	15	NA	TGTGCCAGCAGCTCTAATGCGGGGAGGCATCAGCCCCAGCATTTT	CASSSNAGRHQPQHF
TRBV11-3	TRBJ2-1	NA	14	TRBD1	TGTGCCAGCAGCTCCCCCGGGACAGGGAATGAGCAGTTCTTC	CASSSPGTGNEQFF
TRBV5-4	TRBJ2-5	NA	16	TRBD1	TGTGCTAGCAGCCCGGGACAGGGGACCATCCAAGAGACCCAGTACTTC	CASSPGQGTIQETQYF
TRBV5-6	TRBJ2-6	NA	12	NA	TGTGCCAGCAGATCAGGGGCCAACGTCCTGACTTTC	CASRSGANVLTF
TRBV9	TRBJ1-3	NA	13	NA	TGTGCCAGCAGCGTAGTAGTTGGGGACACCATATATTTT	CASSVVVGDTIYF
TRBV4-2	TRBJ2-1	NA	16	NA	TGTGCCAGCAGCCAACTCCCTCCGCCCGCCTACAATGAGCAGTTCTTC	CASSQLPPPAYNEQFF